These T cell receptor beta chains were read from a single sample in a study of cytomegalovirus exposure and HLA in healthy donors. Measured with immunoSEQ multiplex PCR; TCRdb has only the in-frame clones, and not every one. The sample holds roughly 56,000 clones, about 89% seen once. The sample was PBMCs. Every receptor here comes from a young man in good health and CMV-seronegative. CDR3s include the opening cysteine and the closing phenylalanine or tryptophan. D genes are given only for firm matches. Only part of the rows carry a size: once, few, many, or a class if the clone is expanded.

D	V	length	J	size	CDR3	DNA
TRBD1	TRBV28	13	TRBJ1-5	once	CAIKTGAGVGGHF	TGTGCCATCAAAACAGGGGCGGGCGTTGGTGGGCATTTT
.	TRBV2	11	TRBJ2-7	.	CASSRGGEQYF	TGTGCCAGCAGTCGAGGGGGTGAGCAGTACTTC
TRBD2	TRBV18	14	TRBJ2-7	once	CASSLGTSGYEQYF	TGTGCCAGCTCACTGGGGACTAGCGGCTACGAGCAGTACTTC
TRBD1	TRBV30	16	TRBJ2-7	.	CAWRDLRQGATYEQYF	TGTGCCTGGAGGGACCTACGACAGGGGGCAACCTACGAGCAGTACTTC
.	TRBV30	14	TRBJ1-5	.	CAWSGDNSNQPQHF	TGTGCCTGGAGTGGAGACAATAGCAATCAGCCCCAGCATTTT
.	TRBV6-6	16	TRBJ1-2	.	CASSYSGRGVDYGYTF	TGTGCCAGCAGTTACTCTGGCCGGGGGGTGGACTATGGCTACACCTTC
.	TRBV5-8	14	TRBJ2-7	.	CASSPLMVSREQYF	TGTGCCAGCAGCCCCCTTATGGTGTCCCGGGAGCAGTACTTC
.	TRBV5-6	13	TRBJ2-7	.	CASSFPPRGEQYF	TGTGCCAGCAGTTTCCCTCCTAGGGGCGAGCAGTACTTC
TRBD1	TRBV13	14	TRBJ2-5	.	CASSRTGFLETQYF	TGTGCCAGCAGCCGGACAGGCTTTTTGGAGACCCAGTACTTC
.	TRBV6-6	15	TRBJ1-5	.	CASSLYPAGNQPQHF	TGTGCCAGCAGTTTATACCCGGCGGGAAATCAGCCCCAGCATTTT
.	TRBV15	14	TRBJ2-5	.	CATSPNRFQETQYF	TGTGCCACCAGCCCAAACAGGTTTCAAGAGACCCAGTACTTC
.	TRBV5-1	12	TRBJ1-1	.	CASSFDGAEAFF	TGCGCCAGCAGCTTTGACGGGGCTGAAGCTTTCTTT
TRBD2	TRBV6-1	14	TRBJ2-7	.	CASSLAGLTYEQYF	TGTGCCAGCAGTTTAGCGGGGTTAACCTACGAGCAGTACTTC
.	TRBV11-2	15	TRBJ2-1	.	CASSWAGYLGNEQFF	TGTGCCAGCAGCTGGGCAGGGTATCTCGGCAATGAGCAGTTCTTC
.	TRBV5-1	13	TRBJ2-3	.	CASGFSDTDTQYF	TGCGCCAGCGGGTTTAGCGACACAGATACGCAGTATTTT
.	TRBV7-2	13	TRBJ2-3	.	CASSLSHTDTQYF	TGTGCCAGCAGCCTATCCCACACAGATACGCAGTATTTT
.	TRBV9	14	TRBJ2-7	.	CASSVEGLGDEQYF	TGTGCCAGCAGCGTAGAGGGACTTGGGGACGAGCAGTACTTC
.	TRBV6-5	14	TRBJ1-2	.	CASSYSIPGDGYTF	TGTGCCAGCAGTTACTCCATTCCGGGTGATGGCTACACCTTC
.	TRBV11-3	14	TRBJ2-1	.	CASSFKTGYNEQFF	TGTGCCAGCAGCTTCAAGACAGGTTACAATGAGCAGTTCTTC
.	TRBV28	14	TRBJ1-3	.	CASSWRGGGNTIYF	TGTGCCAGCAGTTGGAGGGGTGGTGGAAACACCATATATTTT
.	TRBV6-5	15	TRBJ1-2	.	CASSYSGDPNYGYTF	TGTGCCAGCAGTTACTCCGGGGATCCGAACTATGGCTACACCTTC
TRBD1	TRBV9	15	TRBJ1-5	.	CASSVGDSSNQPQHF	TGTGCCAGCAGCGTAGGGGACAGTAGCAATCAGCCCCAGCATTTT
.	TRBV7-9	12	TRBJ1-2	.	CASGLDTYGYTF	TGTGCCAGCGGTCTGGACACCTATGGCTACACCTTC
TRBD2	TRBV7-9	14	TRBJ2-1	.	CASSSIDGRVGQFF	TGTGCCAGCAGCTCAATCGACGGGAGGGTAGGGCAGTTCTTC
TRBD1	TRBV7-2	16	TRBJ1-2	.	CASSLWHPVDRPGYTF	TGTGCCAGCAGCTTATGGCACCCCGTGGACAGGCCTGGCTACACCTTC
.	TRBV30	15	TRBJ1-5	.	CAWRVSWGLNQPQHF	TGTGCCTGGAGAGTGAGTTGGGGACTCAATCAGCCCCAGCATTTT
TRBD1	TRBV5-6	14	TRBJ2-7	once	CASSLRGQTYEQYF	TGTGCCAGCAGCCTCCGGGGACAGACCTACGAGCAGTACTTC
TRBD1	TRBV9	15	TRBJ1-1	.	CASSIRTGPNTEAFF	TGTGCCAGCAGCATCCGGACAGGGCCGAACACTGAAGCTTTCTTT
.	TRBV30	14	TRBJ2-5	few	CAGRGSPVGETQYF	TGTGCCGGGCGGGGCTCCCCGGTCGGGGAGACCCAGTACTTC
.	TRBV4-1	14	TRBJ1-1	.	CASSQVAGITEAFF	TGCGCCAGCAGCCAAGTGGCAGGGATCACTGAAGCTTTCTTT
.	TRBV7-8	15	TRBJ1-5	.	CASSLGRTNNQPQHF	TGTGCCAGCAGCTTAGGCAGGACTAACAATCAGCCCCAGCATTTT
.	TRBV5-4	15	TRBJ2-3	.	CASSSSKTGRDTQYF	TGTGCCAGCAGCTCTTCAAAGACAGGCAGAGATACGCAGTATTTT
.	TRBV5-1	14	TRBJ2-7	.	CASSLGQTHDEQYF	TGCGCCAGCAGCTTGGGACAGACTCACGACGAGCAGTACTTC
TRBD1	TRBV28	15	TRBJ2-3	.	CASSLPDRSTDTQYF	TGTGCCAGCAGTCTACCGGACAGGAGCACAGATACGCAGTATTTT
.	TRBV30	13	TRBJ2-5	once	CAWGQRRGETQYF	TGTGCCTGGGGACAGAGAAGAGGGGAGACCCAGTACTTC
TRBD2	TRBV9	15	TRBJ2-3	.	CASSVVSGGLNTQYF	TGTGCCAGCAGCGTAGTGAGCGGGGGGCTTAATACGCAGTATTTT
TRBD1	TRBV25-1	16	TRBJ1-2	.	CASSATPGQGNYGYTF	TGTGCCAGCAGTGCGACGCCGGGACAGGGGAACTATGGCTACACCTTC
.	TRBV19	13	TRBJ1-1	.	CASSSTGTTEAFF	TGTGCCAGTAGTTCAACCGGGACAACTGAAGCTTTCTTT
TRBD1	TRBV5-6	14	TRBJ1-6	once	CASSPDRVRSPLHF	TGTGCCAGCAGTCCTGACAGGGTTCGTTCACCCCTCCACTTT
TRBD1	TRBV11-3	14	TRBJ1-3	.	CASSLRGLGNTIYF	TGTGCCAGCAGCCTCAGGGGGCTCGGAAACACCATATATTTT
.	TRBV27	13	TRBJ1-1	.	CASSLARQAEAFF	TGTGCCAGCAGTTTGGCCCGACAGGCAGAAGCTTTCTTT
TRBD1	TRBV12-5	14	TRBJ1-3	.	CASGPGQPGNTIYF	TGTGCTAGTGGTCCGGGACAGCCAGGAAACACCATATATTTT
.	TRBV30	14	TRBJ1-5	.	CAWSEGGAGQPQHF	TGTGCCTGGAGTGAGGGGGGAGCGGGGCAGCCCCAGCATTTT
.	TRBV28	14	TRBJ1-5	.	CASSLGARNQPQHF	TGTGCCAGCAGCCTAGGGGCGCGGAATCAGCCCCAGCATTTT